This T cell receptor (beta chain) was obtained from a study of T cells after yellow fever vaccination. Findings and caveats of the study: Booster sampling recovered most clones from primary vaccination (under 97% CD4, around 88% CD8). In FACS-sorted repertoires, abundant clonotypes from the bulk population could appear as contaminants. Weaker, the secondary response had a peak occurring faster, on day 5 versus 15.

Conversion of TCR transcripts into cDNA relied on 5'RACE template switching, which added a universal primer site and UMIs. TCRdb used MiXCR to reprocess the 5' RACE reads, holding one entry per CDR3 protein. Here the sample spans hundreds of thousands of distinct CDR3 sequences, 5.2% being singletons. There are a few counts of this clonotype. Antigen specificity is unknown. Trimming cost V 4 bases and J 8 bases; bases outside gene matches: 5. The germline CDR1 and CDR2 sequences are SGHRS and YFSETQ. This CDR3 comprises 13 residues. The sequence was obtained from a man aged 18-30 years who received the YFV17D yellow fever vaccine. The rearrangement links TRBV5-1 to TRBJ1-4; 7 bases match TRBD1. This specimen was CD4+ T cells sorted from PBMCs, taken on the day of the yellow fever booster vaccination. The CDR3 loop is CASSQRTGEKLFF. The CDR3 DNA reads TGCGCCAGCAGCCAGAGGACAGGAGAAAAACTGTTTTTT.